This T cell receptor (beta chain) came from a study of blood T cell repertoires in COVID-19. Only in-frame clones appear in the TCRdb table, and some are missing; sequencing was by immunoSEQ multiplex PCR. In the table there are roughly 240,000 clones, 86% of which are singletons. The sample was peripheral blood. This sequence originates from a woman in her sixties or seventies who had recovered from COVID-19.

The CDR3 DNA reads TGCAGCGTTGACGGGGGTGGGGGAACTGAAGCTTTCTTT. Translating it yields CSVDGGGGTEAFF. V gene TRBV29-1 combines with J gene TRBJ1-1; the D gene is possibly TRBD1 (5 bases). V was shortened by 3 bases and J by 5 bases, with 13 bases between the two germline ends. The CDR3 covers 13 residues. From germline, CDR1 is SQVTM and CDR2 ANQGSEA.